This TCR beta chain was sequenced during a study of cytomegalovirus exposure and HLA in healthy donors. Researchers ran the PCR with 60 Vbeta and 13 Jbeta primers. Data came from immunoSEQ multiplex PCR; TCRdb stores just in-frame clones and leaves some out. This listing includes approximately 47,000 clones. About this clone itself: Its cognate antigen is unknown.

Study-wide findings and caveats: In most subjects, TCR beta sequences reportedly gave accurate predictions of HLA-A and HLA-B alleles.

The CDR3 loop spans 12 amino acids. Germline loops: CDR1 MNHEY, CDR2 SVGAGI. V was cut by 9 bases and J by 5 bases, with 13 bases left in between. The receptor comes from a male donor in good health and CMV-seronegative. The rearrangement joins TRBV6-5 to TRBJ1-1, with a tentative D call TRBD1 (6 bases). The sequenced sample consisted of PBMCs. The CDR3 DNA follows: TGTGCCAGTCGACAAGGGGGTACTGAAGCTTTCTTT. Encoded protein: CASRQGGTEAFF.